This T cell receptor (beta chain) was documented in a study of blood T cells in healthy people across ages. A second roughly 6 to 11 cycle PCR used barcoded and J-beta primers. One entry per CDR3 protein results from TCRdb running MiXCR on the 5' RACE reads. The sample has almost 550,000 distinct CDR3 sequences, under 30% seen once; the top ten hold 7.5% to 9%. V lost 4 bases and J lost 9; bases outside the gene matches: 2. CDR3 length equals 11 residues. Looked up from germline, CDR1 is LNHDA and CDR2 is SQIVND (reference sequence). These sequences were also reported in another study, on T cells of mothers and their children. That paper states: Roughly six children and their three healthy Caucasian mothers were the donors.

The chain couples TRBV19 to TRBJ2-5; 7 bases line up with TRBD2. The sequencing sample was made of blood. This clonotype originated in a boy younger than 18 in good health. The CDR3 DNA follows: TGTGCCAGTAGTACCGCGGGGGCCCAGTACTTC. Its translation: CASSTAGAQYF.